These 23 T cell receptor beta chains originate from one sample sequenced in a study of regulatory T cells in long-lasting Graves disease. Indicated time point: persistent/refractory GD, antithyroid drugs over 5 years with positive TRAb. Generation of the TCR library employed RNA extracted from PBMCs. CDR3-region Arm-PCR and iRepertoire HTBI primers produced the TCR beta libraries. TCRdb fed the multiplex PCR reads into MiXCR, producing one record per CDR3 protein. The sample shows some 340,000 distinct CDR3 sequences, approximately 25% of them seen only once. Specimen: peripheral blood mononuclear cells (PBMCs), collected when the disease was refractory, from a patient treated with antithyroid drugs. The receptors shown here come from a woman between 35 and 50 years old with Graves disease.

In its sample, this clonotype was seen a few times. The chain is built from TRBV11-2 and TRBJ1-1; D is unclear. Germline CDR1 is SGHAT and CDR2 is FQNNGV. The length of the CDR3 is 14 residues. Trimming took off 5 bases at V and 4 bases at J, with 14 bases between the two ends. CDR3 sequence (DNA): TGTGCCAGCAGCCCCGTCCGCGGTGGCACTGAAGCTTTCTTT. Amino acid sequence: CASSPVRGGTEAFF. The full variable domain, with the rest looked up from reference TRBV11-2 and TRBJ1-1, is EAGVAQSPRYKIIEKRQSVAFWCNPISGHATLYWYQQILGQGPKLLIQFQNNGVVDDSQLPKDRFSAERLKGVDSTLKIQPAKLEDSAVYLCASSPVRGGTEAFFGQGTRLTVV.

The CDR3 reads CASSGPGQRDQPQHF. CDR3 sequence (DNA): TGTGCCAGCAGTGGTCCCGGACAGAGGGATCAGCCCCAGCATTTT. The chain couples TRBV6-1 to TRBJ1-5; perhaps TRBD1 as D (6 bases). The CDR3 is made up of 15 amino acids. Germline values: CDR1 MNHNS, CDR2 SASEGT. Between the trimmed V and J ends, which lost 4 bases and 5 bases, there was a span of 15 bases.

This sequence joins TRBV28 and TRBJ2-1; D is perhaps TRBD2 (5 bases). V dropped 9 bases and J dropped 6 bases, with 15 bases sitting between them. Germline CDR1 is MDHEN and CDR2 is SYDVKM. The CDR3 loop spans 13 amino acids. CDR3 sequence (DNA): TGTGCCAGTACAGAAAAAGGGAGCAATGAGCAGTTCTTC. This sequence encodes CASTEKGSNEQFF. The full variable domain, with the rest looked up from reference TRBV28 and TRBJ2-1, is DVKVTQSSRYLVKRTGEKVFLECVQDMDHENMFWYRQDPGLGLRLIYFSYDVKMKEKGDIPEGYSVSREKKERFSLILESASTNQTSMYLCASTEKGSNEQFFGPGTRLTVL.

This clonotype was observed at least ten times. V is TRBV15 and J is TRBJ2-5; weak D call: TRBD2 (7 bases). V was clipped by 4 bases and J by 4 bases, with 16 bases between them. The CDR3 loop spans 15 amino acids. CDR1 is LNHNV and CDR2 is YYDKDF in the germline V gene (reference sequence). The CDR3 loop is CATSISGGLGETQYF. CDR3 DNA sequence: TGTGCCACCAGCATCTCCGGGGGGCTTGGAGAGACCCAGTACTTC.

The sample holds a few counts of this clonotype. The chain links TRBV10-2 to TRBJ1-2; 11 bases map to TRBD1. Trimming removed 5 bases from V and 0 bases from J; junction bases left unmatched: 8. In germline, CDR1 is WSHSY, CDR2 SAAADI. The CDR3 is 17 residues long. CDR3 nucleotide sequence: TGCGCCAGCAGTTGGACAGGGGGCAGTGGATCTAACTATGGCTACACCTTC. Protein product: CASSWTGGSGSNYGYTF.

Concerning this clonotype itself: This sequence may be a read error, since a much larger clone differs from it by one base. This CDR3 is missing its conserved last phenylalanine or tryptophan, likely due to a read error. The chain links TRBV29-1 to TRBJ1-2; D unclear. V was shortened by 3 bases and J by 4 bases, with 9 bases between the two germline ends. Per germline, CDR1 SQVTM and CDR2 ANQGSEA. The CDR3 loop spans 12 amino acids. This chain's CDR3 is CSVEGVSYGYTL. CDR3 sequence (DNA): TGCAGCGTTGAGGGAGTAAGCTATGGCTACACCCTC.

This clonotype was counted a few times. CDR3 bases: TGTGCCAGCAGGGGGTATGGCTCTGGAAACACCATATATTTT. Translating gives CASRGYGSGNTIYF. The chain has TRBV27 and TRBJ1-3; unclear D gene. The CDR3 loop spans 14 amino acids. The V end was cut by 6 bases, the J end by 0 bases, with 9 bases between. CDR1 is MNHEY, CDR2 SMNVEV, per germline (reference sequence).

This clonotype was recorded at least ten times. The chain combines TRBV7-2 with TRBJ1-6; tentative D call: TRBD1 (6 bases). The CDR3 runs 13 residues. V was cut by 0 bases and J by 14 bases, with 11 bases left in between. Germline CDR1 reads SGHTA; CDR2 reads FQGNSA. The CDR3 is CASSLAQGFTLHF. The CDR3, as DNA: TGTGCCAGCAGCTTAGCTCAGGGGTTCACCCTCCACTTT. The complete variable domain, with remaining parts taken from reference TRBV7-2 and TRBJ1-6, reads GAGVSQSPSNKVTEKGKDVELRCDPISGHTALYWYRQSLGQGLEFLIYFQGNSAPDKSGLPSDRFSAERTGGSVSTLTIQRTQQEDSAVYLCASSLAQGFTLHFGNGTRLTVT.

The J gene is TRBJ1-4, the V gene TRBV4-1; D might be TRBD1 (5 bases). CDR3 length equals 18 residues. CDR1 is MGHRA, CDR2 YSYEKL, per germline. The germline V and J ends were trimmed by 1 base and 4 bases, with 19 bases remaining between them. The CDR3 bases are TGCGCCAGCAGCCAAGCTGCTCTGCTGGGGGGGGGTAATGAAAAACTGTTTTTT. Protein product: CASSQAALLGGGNEKLFF.

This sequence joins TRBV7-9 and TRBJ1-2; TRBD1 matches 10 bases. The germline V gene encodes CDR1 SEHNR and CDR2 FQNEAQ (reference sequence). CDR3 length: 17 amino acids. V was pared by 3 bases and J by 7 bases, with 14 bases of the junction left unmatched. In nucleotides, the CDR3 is TGTGCCAGCAGCTTCCCCCGGGACAGGGGTTATTGGTCTGGCTACACCTTC. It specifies CASSFPRDRGYWSGYTF.

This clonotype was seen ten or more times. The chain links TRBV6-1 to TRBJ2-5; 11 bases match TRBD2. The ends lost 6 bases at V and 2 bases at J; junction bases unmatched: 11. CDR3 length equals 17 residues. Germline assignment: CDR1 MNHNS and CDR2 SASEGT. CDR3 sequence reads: CASREPLAGGGQETQYF. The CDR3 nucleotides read TGTGCCAGCAGGGAACCCCTAGCGGGAGGCGGGCAAGAGACCCAGTACTTC.

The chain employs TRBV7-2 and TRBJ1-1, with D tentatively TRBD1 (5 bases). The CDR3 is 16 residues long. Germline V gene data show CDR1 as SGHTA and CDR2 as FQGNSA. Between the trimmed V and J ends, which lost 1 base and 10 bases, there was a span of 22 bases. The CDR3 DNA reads TGTGCCAGCAGCTTAGGAGGGGTTAATCCCCCTAGGGGAGCTTTCTTT. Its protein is CASSLGGVNPPRGAFF.

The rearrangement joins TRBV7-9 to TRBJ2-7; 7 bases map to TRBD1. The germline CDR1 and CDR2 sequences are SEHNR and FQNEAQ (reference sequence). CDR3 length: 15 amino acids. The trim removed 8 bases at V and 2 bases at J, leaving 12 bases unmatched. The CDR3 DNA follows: TGTGCCAGCGGCCCAGGGGGACAGAAAACCTACGAGCAGTACTTC. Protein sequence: CASGPGGQKTYEQYF.

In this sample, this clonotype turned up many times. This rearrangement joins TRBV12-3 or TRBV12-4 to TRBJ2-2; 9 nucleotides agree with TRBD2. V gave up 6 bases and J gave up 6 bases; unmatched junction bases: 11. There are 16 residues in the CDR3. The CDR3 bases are TGTGCCAGCAGCCCAGGACTAGCGCTCCTATCCGGGGAGCTGTTTTTT. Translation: CASSPGLALLSGELFF.

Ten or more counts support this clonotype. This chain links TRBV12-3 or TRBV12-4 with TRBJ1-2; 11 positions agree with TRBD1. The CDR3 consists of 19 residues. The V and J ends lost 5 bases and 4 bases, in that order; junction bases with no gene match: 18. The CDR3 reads CASSPISRTGGRGSYGYTF. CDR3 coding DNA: TGTGCCAGCAGTCCTATTTCCCGGACAGGGGGCAGGGGTAGCTATGGCTACACCTTC.

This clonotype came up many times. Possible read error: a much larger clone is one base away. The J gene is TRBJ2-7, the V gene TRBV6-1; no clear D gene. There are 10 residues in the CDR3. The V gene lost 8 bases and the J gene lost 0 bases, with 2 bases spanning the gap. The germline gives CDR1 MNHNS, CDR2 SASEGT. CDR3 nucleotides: TGTGCCAGCCGCTCCTACGAGCAGTACTTC. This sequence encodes CASRSYEQYF.

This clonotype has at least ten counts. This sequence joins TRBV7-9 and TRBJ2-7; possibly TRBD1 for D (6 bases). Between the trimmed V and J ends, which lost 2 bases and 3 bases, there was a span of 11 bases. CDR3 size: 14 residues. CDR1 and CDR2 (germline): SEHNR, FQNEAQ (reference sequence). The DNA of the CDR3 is TGTGCCAGCAGCTTACCGGGACAACTCTACGAGCAGTACTTC. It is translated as CASSLPGQLYEQYF.

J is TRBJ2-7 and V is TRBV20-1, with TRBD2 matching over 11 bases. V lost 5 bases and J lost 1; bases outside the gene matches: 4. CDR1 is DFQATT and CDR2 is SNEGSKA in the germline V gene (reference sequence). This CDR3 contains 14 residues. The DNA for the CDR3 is TGCAGTGCTCAAGGGACTAGCGGATCCTACGAGCAGTACTTC. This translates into CSAQGTSGSYEQYF.

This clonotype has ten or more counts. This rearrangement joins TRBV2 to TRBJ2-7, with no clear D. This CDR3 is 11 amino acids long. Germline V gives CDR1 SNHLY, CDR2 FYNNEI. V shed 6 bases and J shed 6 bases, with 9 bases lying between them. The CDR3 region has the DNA TGTGCCAGCAGGGGTAGTCCCGAGCAGTACTTC. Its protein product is CASRGSPEQYF.

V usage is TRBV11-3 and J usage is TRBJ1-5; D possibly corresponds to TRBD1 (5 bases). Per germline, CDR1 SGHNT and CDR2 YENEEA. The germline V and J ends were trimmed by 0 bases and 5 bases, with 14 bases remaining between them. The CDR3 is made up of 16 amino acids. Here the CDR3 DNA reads TGTGCCAGCAGCTTAGATGGCAGGGCGAGCTATCAGCCCCAGCATTTT. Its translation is CASSLDGRASYQPQHF.

The CDR3 sequence is CASSLGQSSYNEQFF. CDR3 in DNA: TGCGCCAGCAGCTTAGGGCAGAGCTCCTACAATGAGCAGTTCTTC. This chain uses TRBV5-1 with TRBJ2-1; D gene ambiguous. The CDR3 contains 15 residues. Germline V CDR1 and CDR2: SGHRS, YFSETQ. The V and J ends lost 2 bases and 0 bases respectively, with 9 bases between them.

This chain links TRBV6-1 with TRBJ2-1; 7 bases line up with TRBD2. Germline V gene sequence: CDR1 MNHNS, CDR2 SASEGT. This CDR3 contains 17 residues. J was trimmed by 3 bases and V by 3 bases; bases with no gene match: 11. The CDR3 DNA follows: TGTGCCAGCAGTGACTCTAGCGGCCCCTGGGTCTACAATGAGCAGTTCTTC. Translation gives CASSDSSGPWVYNEQFF.

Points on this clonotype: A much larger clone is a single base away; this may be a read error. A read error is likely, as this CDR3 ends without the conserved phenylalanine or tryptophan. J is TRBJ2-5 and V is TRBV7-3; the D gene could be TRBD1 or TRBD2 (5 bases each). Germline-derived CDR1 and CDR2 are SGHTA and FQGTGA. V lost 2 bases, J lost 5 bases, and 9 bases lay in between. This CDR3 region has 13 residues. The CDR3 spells CASSLGGLETQYS. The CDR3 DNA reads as TGTGCCAGCAGCTTAGGGGGTCTGGAGACCCAGTACTCC.